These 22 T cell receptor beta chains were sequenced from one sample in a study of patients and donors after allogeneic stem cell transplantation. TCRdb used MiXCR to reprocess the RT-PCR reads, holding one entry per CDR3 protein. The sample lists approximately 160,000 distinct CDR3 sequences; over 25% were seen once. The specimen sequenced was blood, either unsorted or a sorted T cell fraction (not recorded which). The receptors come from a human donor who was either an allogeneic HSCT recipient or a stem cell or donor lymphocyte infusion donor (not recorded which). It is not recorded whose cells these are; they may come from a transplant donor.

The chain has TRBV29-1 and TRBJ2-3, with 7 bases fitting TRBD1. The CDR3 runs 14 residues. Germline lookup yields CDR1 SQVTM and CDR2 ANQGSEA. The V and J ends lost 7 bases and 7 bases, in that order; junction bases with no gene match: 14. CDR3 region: CSASLGQEINTQYF. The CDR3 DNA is TGCAGCGCTTCGCTTGGACAGGAAATTAATACGCAGTATTTT.

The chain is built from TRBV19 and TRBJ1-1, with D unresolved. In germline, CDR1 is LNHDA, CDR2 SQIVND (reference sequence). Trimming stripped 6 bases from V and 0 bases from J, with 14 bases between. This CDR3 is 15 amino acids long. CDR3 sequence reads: CASSTRGRVNTEAFF. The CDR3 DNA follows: TGTGCCAGTAGCACCCGAGGCAGAGTGAACACTGAAGCTTTCTTT.

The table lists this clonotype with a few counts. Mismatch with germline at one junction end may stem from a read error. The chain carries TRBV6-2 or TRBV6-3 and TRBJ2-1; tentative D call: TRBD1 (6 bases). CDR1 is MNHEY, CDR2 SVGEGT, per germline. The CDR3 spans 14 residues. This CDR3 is CASSHGTPYNEQFF. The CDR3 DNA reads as TGTGCCAGCAGTCACGGGACACCCTATAATGAGCAGTTCTTC.

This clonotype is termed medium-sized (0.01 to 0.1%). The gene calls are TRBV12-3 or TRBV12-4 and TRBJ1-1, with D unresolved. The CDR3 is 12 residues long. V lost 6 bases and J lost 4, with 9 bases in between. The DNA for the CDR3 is TGTGCCAGCAGCCCTCTCCGCACTGAAGCTTTCTTT. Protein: CASSPLRTEAFF.

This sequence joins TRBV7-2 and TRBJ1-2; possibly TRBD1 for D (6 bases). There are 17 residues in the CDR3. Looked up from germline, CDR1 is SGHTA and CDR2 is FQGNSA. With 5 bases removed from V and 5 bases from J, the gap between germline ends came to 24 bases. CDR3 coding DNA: TGTGCCAGCAGCCCGCCACTTATCCAGGGGAGACATTATGGCTACACCTTC. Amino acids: CASSPPLIQGRHYGYTF.

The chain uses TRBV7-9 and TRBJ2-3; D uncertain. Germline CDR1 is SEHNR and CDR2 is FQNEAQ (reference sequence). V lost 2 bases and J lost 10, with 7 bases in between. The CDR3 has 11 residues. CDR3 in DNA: TGTGCCAGCAGCTTATCCTGGGCGCAGTATTTT. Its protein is CASSLSWAQYF.

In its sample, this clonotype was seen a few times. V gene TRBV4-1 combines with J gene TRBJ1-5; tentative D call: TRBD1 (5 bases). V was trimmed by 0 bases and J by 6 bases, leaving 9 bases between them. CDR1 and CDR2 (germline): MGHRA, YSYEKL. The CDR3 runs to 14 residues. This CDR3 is CASSQERGPQPQHF. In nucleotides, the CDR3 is TGCGCCAGCAGCCAAGAGAGGGGTCCTCAGCCCCAGCATTTT.

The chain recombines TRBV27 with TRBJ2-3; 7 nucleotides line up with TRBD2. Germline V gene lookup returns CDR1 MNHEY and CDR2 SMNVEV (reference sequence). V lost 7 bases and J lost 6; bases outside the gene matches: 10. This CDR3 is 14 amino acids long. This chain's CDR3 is CASIPLGREDTQYF. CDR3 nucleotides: TGTGCCAGCATTCCCCTCGGGCGGGAGGATACGCAGTATTTT.

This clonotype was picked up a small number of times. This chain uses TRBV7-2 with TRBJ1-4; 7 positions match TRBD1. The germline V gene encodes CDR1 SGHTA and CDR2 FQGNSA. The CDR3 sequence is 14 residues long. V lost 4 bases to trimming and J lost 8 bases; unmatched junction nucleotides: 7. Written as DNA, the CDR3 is TGTGCCAGCAGCTCGACAGGGAACTGGGAAAAACTGTTTTTT. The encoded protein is CASSSTGNWEKLFF.

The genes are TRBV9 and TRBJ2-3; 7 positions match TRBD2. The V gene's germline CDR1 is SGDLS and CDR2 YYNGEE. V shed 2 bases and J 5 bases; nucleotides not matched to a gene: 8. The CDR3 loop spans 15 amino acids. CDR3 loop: CASSVASSGKDTQYF. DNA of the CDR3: TGTGCCAGCAGCGTGGCTTCCAGCGGGAAAGATACGCAGTATTTT.

The CDR3 sequence is CASSVAGTWARNTIYF. The CDR3 DNA is TGTGCCAGCAGCGTGGCCGGGACCTGGGCTCGGAACACCATATATTTT. The rearrangement joins TRBV9 to TRBJ1-3; perhaps TRBD1 as D (5 bases). CDR3 length: 16 residues. The germline gives CDR1 SGDLS, CDR2 YYNGEE. V lost 2 bases and J lost 7, with 19 bases in between. Looking up the rest from reference TRBV9 and TRBJ1-3 gives the full variable domain: DSGVTQTPKHLITATGQRVTLRCSPRSGDLSVYWYQQSLDQGLQFLIQYYNGEERAKGNILERFSAQQFPDLHSELNLSSLELGDSALYFCASSVAGTWARNTIYFGEGSWLTVV.

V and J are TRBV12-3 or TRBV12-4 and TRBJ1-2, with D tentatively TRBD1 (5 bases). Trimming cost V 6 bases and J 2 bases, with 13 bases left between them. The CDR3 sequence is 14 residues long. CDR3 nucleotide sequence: TGTGCCAGCAGCCGCGCAGGGAGCAACTATGGCTACACCTTC. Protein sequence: CASSRAGSNYGYTF.

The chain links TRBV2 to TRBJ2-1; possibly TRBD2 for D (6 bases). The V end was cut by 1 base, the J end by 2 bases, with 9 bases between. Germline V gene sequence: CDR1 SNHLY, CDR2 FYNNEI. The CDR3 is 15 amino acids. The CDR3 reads CASSEGGAPYNEQFF. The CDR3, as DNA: TGTGCCAGCAGTGAAGGCGGGGCACCCTACAATGAGCAGTTCTTC.

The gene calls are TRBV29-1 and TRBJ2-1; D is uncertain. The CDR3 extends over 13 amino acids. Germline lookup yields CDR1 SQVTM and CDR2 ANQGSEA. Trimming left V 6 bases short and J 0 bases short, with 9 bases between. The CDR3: CSVAWDSYNEQFF. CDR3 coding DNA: TGCAGCGTCGCCTGGGACTCCTACAATGAGCAGTTCTTC.

The CDR3 reads CATSRGQGAYGYTF. Here the CDR3 DNA reads TGTGCCACCAGCAGAGGACAGGGTGCTTATGGCTACACCTTC. The genes are TRBV15 and TRBJ1-2; 7 positions match TRBD1. From germline, CDR1 is LNHNV and CDR2 YYDKDF (reference sequence). The CDR3 covers 14 residues. V lost 1 base to trimming and J lost 5 bases; unmatched junction nucleotides: 4.

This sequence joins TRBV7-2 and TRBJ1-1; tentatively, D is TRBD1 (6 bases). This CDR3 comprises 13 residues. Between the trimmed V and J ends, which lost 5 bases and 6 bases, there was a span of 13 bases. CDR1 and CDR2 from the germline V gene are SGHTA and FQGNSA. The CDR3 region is CASSPNRDAEAFF. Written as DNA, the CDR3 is TGTGCCAGCAGCCCTAACAGGGACGCTGAAGCTTTCTTT.

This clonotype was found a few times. This CDR3 is CASSSDLSSYNEQFF. The CDR3 DNA reads as TGCGCCAGCAGCTCGGACCTGAGCTCCTACAATGAGCAGTTCTTC. This chain uses TRBV5-1 with TRBJ2-1; D call uncertain. This CDR3 is built from 15 residues. CDR1 is SGHRS, CDR2 YFSETQ, per germline. With 3 bases removed from V and 0 bases from J, the gap between germline ends came to 10 bases. Looking up the rest from reference TRBV5-1 and TRBJ2-1 gives the full variable domain: KAGVTQTPRYLIKTRGQQVTLSCSPISGHRSVSWYQQTPGQGLQFLFEYFSETQRNKGNFPGRFSGRQFSNSRSEMNVSTLELGDSALYLCASSSDLSSYNEQFFGPGTRLTVL.

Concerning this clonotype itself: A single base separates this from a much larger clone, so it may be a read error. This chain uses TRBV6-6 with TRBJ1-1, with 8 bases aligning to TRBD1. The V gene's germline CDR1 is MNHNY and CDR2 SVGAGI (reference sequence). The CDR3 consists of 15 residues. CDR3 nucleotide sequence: TGTGGCAGCAGTTACCAGGGGGCCTTGAACACTGAAGCTTTCTTT. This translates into CGSSYQGALNTEAFF.

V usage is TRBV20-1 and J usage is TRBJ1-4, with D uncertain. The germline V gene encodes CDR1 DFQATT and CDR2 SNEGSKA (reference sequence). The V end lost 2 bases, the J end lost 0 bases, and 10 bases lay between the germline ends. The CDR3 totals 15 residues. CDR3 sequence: CSARYLFATNEKLFF. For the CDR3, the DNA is TGCAGTGCTAGATACCTCTTTGCAACTAATGAAAAACTGTTTTTT.

CDR3 nucleotides: TGTGCCATCAGTGACGGGACTAGCAGTTTCTACAATGAGCAGTTCTTC. It codes for CAISDGTSSFYNEQFF. The V call is TRBV10-3, the J call TRBJ2-1, with 9 nucleotides matching TRBD2. The V segment lost 3 bases and the J segment 3 bases; nucleotides outside the gene matches: 6. Germline assignment: CDR1 ENHRY and CDR2 SYGVKD. There are 16 residues in the CDR3.

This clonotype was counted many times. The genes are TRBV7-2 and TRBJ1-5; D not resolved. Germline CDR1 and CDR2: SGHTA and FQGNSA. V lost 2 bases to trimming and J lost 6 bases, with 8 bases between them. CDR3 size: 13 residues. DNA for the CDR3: TGTGCCAGCAGCTTACCCGGGATTCAGCCCCAGCATTTT. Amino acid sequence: CASSLPGIQPQHF. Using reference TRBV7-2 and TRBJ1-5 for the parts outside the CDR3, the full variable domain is GAGVSQSPSNKVTEKGKDVELRCDPISGHTALYWYRQSLGQGLEFLIYFQGNSAPDKSGLPSDRFSAERTGGSVSTLTIQRTQQEDSAVYLCASSLPGIQPQHFGDGTRLSIL.

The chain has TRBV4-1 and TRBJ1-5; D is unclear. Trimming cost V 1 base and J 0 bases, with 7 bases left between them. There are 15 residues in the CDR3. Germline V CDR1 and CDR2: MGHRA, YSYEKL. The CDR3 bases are TGCGCCAGCAGCCAAGGGTGGACTAGCAATCAGCCCCAGCATTTT. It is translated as CASSQGWTSNQPQHF.